This T cell receptor (beta chain) was documented in a study of tissue T cells after allogeneic stem cell transplantation. Regarding the study as a whole: Blood and spleen captured only part of the tissue TCR repertoire.

This CDR3 has 12 residues. The V and J ends lost 1 base and 4 bases respectively, with 5 bases between them. Germline-derived CDR1 and CDR2 are SGHND and FRSKSL. Sample time point: mouse harvest day 14 after allogeneic transplant. Each mouse received 10^7 T-cell-depleted marrow cells plus 10^6 splenic CD5+ T cells by tail vein. TCRdb keeps only in-frame clones here, not all; method: immunoSEQ multiplex PCR. This table holds some 5,000 clones, 30% to 45% found once. This clone was seen a handful of times. Its antigen remains unknown. Gene names and germline refer to mouse. The read ends 1 residue before the CDR3 terminus; that terminus is restored from the germline J gene.

The TCR originated in a female BALB/c mouse given C57BL/6 T cells with graft-versus-host disease after an allogeneic hematopoietic cell transplant. The specimen sequenced was gut tissue. This chain links TRBV15 with TRBJ2-7; D remains ambiguous. The part of the CDR3 DNA that was read is TGTGCCAGCAGTTTAGGCCAATATGAACAGTAC. Residues: CASSLGQYEQY. The CDR3 in its entirety is CASSLGQYEQYF.